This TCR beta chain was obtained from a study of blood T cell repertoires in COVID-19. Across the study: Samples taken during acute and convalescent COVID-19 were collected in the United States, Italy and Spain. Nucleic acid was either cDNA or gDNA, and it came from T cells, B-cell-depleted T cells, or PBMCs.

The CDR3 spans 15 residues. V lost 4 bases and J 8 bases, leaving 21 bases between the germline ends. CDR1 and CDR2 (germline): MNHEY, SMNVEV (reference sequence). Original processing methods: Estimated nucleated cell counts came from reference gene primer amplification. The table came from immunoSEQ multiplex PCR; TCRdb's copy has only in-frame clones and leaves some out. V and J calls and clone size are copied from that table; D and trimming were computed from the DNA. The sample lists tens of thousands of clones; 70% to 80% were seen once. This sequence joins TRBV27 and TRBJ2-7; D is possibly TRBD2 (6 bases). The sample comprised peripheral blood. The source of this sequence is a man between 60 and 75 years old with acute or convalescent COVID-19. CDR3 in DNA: TGTGCCAGCAGTTCCGTGGGCGAGCGGACTACGCAGCAGTACTTC. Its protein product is CASSSVGERTTQQYF.